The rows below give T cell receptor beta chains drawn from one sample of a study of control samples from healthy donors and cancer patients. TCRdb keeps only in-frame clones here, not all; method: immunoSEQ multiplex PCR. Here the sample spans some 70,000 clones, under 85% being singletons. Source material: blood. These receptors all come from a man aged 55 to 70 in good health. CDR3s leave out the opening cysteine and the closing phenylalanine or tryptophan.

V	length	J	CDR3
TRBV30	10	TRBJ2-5	AWSKGLAGAH
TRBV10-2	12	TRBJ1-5	PQPPGRWGWAQH
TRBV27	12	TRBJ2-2	PLSFFPSTGELF
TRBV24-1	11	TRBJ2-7	ATSDARTEEQY
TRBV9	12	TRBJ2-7	ASSVGTAKREQY
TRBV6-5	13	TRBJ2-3	ASRLDRGSVDTQY
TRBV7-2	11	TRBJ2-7	ASRQGANYEQY
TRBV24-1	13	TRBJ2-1	ATSSWGGGLNEQF
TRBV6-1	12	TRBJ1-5	ASSEHVSNQPQH
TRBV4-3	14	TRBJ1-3	ASSQDPGRSGNTIY
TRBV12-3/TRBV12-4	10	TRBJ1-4	ASSLGFGKLF
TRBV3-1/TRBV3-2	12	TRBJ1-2	ASSQGDDGYGYT
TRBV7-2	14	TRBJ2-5	ASSLVVAGLQETQY
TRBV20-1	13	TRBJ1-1	SASTTGGASTEAF
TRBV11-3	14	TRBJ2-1	ASSLDGLAAYNEQF
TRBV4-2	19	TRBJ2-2	ASSPLYLRLAYTRDTGELF
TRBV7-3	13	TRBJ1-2	ASSPSGARNHGYT
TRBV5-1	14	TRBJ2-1	ASSLETSGRAREQF
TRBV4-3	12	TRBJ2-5	ASSLGPGEETQY
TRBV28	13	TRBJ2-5	ASSYSMAGVETQY
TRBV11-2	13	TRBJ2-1	ASSSRGQGANEQF
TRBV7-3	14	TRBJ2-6	ASSFSASSGANVLT
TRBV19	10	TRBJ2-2	ASQQGAGELF
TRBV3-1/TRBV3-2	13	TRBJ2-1	ASSQEGHRVNEQF
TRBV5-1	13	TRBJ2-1	ASSFGQGALNEQF